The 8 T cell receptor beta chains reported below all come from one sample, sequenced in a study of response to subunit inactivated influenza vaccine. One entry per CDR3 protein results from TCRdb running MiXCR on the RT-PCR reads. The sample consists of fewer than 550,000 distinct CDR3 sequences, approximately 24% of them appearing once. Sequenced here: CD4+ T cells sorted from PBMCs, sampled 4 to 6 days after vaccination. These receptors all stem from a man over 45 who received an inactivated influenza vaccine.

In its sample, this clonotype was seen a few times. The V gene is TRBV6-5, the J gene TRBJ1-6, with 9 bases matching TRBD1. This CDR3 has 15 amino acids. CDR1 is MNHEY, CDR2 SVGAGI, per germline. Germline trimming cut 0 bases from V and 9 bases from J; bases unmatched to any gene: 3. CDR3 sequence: CASSYSDRGGSPLHF. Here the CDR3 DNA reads TGTGCCAGCAGTTACTCGGACAGGGGAGGTTCACCCCTCCACTTT.

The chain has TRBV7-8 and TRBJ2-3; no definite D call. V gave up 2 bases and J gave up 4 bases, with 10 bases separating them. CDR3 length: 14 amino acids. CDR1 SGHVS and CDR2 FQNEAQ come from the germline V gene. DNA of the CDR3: TGTGCCAGCAGCTTACGCCCAGCGCCAGATACGCAGTATTTT. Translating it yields CASSLRPAPDTQYF.

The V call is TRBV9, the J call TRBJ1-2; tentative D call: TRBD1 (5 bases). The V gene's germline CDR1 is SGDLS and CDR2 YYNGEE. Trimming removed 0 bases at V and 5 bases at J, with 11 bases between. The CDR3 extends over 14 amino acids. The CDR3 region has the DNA TGTGCCAGCAGCGTAGAGGCAGGGCGGTATGGCTACACCTTC. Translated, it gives CASSVEAGRYGYTF.

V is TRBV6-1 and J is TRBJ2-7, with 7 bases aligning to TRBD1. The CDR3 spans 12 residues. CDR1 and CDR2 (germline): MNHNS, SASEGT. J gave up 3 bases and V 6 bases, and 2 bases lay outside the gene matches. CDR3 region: CASRTGIYEQYF. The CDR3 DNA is TGTGCCAGCAGGACAGGGATCTACGAGCAGTACTTC.

In DNA, the CDR3 is TGCGCCAGCAGCTTCTCCGGGACTAGCGGGGGGTTTTACGAGCAGTACTTC. Its protein is CASSFSGTSGGFYEQYF. The chain recombines TRBV5-1 with TRBJ2-7, with TRBD2 matching 15 bases. V trimming: 2 bases; J trimming: 4 bases; junction bases outside the gene matches: 7. This CDR3 contains 17 residues. Looked up from germline, CDR1 is SGHRS and CDR2 is YFSETQ.

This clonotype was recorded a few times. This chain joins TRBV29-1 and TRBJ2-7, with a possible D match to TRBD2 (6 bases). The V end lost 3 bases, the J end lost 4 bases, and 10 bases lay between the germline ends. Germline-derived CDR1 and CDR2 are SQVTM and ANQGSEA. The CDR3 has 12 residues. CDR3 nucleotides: TGCAGCGTTGAGGCAGGGACTTACGAGCAGTACTTC. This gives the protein CSVEAGTYEQYF.

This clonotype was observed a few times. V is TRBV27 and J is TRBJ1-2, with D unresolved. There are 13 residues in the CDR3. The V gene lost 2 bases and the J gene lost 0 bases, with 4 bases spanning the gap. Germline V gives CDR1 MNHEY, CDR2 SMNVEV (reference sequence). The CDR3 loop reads CASSLQANYGYTF. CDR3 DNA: TGTGCCAGCAGTTTACAGGCTAACTATGGCTACACCTTC.

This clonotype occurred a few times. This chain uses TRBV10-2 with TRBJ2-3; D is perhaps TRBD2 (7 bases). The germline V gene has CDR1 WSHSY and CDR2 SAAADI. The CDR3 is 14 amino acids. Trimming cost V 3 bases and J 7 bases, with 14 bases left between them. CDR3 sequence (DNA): TGCGCCAGCAGTGATGGGGGGGGGGCGAATACGCAGTATTTT. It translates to CASSDGGGANTQYF.